This T cell receptor (beta chain) was observed in a study of T cell repertoires in cytomegalovirus infection. For the study at large: Recently identified HLA-C-restricted CMV epitopes were used, and well-studied HLA-B-restricted CMV epitopes were used as well. CMV infection and matching HLA type were both indicated by public TCR beta signatures. Study-wide results and caveats: Clonotypes of TCR beta that were HLA-C-restricted and CMV-specific dominated the ex vivo response. There were carriers of CMV plus the relevant HLA, and cumulative public TCR beta family frequency identified them.

Looked up from germline, CDR1 is MRHNA and CDR2 is SNTAGT. V was cut by 2 bases and J by 3 bases, with 19 bases left in between. The length of the CDR3 is 17 residues. About this clonotype: Its antigen is as yet unknown.

Using its own MiXCR run on the reads, TCRdb lists one record per CDR3 protein. The sample has hundreds of thousands of distinct CDR3 sequences; roughly a third are singletons. The receptor was isolated from a human donor in good health (CMV status not recorded). Some clones in this sample may be carry-over from other donors' samples. The specimen comprised cultured CD8+ T cells from PBMCs, sampled from culture after CMV antigen stimulation. The chain carries TRBV6-4 and TRBJ1-2; D is unresolved. CDR3 loop: CASSDETSRESDYGYTF. The CDR3 DNA reads as TGTGCCAGCAGTGACGAGACGTCAAGAGAATCGGACTATGGCTACACCTTC.